The 13 T cell receptor beta chains given below trace back to one sample, sequenced in a study of blood T cell repertoires in COVID-19. Some clones are missing from TCRdb's copy, which holds only in-frame ones; the method was immunoSEQ multiplex PCR. The table records about 100,000 clones, about 82% of them present only once. Sequenced material: peripheral blood. The receptors here all came from a man aged 45-65 years with active or convalescent COVID-19.

This clone was detected once. J is TRBJ2-7 and V is TRBV27; D might be TRBD2 (6 bases). Germline assignment: CDR1 MNHEY and CDR2 SMNVEV (reference sequence). Trimming took 2 bases from V and 0 from J, leaving 17 bases between them. The CDR3 runs 17 residues. Written as DNA, the CDR3 is TGTGCCAGCAGTTTACGTCCGTCGCGCGGGAACTCCTACGAGCAGTACTTC. The encoded protein is CASSLRPSRGNSYEQYF.

This chain connects TRBV5-6 to TRBJ1-2; D is unresolved. Germline assignment: CDR1 SGHDT and CDR2 YYEEEE. Deletions cut 0 bases from V and 8 bases from J, with 8 bases between. The CDR3 contains 12 residues. As DNA, the CDR3 is TGTGCCAGCAGCTTGGGAGGGATCGGCTACACCTTC. Translation: CASSLGGIGYTF.

The chain is built from TRBV5-4 and TRBJ1-1; D uncertain. This CDR3 region has 15 residues. The germline V gene has CDR1 SGHNT and CDR2 YYREEE (reference sequence). Trimming took 2 bases from V and 3 from J, leaving 14 bases between them. The CDR3 DNA is TGTGCCAGCAGCTTTGGAGCGGGCTCCTACACTGAAGCTTTCTTT. Its translation: CASSFGAGSYTEAFF. The variable domain in full, with the rest retrieved from reference TRBV5-4 and TRBJ1-1, is ETGVTQSPTHLIKTRGQQVTLRCSSQSGHNTVSWYQQALGQGPQFIFQYYREEENGRGNFPPRFSGLQFPNYSSELNVNALELDDSALYLCASSFGAGSYTEAFFGQGTRLTVV.

J is TRBJ2-1 and V is TRBV9; tentatively, D is TRBD2 (5 bases). This CDR3 contains 15 residues. V was trimmed by 2 bases and J by 9 bases, leaving 18 bases between them. Germline CDR1 and CDR2: SGDLS and YYNGEE. The CDR3, as DNA: TGTGCCAGCAGCGTCCAGCTCAACAGCGGAGGTGAGCAGTTCTTC. Translated: CASSVQLNSGGEQFF.

J is TRBJ1-1 and V is TRBV30; possible D gene TRBD1, 6 bases. The CDR3 is 15 amino acids. V lost 4 bases to trimming and J lost 0 bases, with 15 bases between them. CDR1 GTSNPN and CDR2 SVGIG come from the germline V gene (reference sequence). The CDR3 sequence: CAWNTGPMMNTEAFF. CDR3 nucleotide sequence: TGTGCCTGGAATACAGGGCCCATGATGAACACTGAAGCTTTCTTT. Together with reference TRBV30 and TRBJ1-1, the CDR3 gives the full variable domain: SQTIHQWPATLVQPVGSPLSLECTVEGTSNPNLYWYRQAAGRGLQLLFYSVGIGQISSEVPQNLSASRPQDRQFILSSKKLLLSDSGFYLCAWNTGPMMNTEAFFGQGTRLTVV.

This clone was observed a handful of times. The chain uses TRBV18 and TRBJ2-7, with 11 bases lining up with TRBD2. The CDR3 is made up of 13 amino acids. The ends lost 5 bases at V and 6 bases at J; junction bases unmatched: 3. Germline CDR1 and CDR2: KGHSH and LQKENI. This chain's CDR3 is CASSTGTSGEQYF. The CDR3 DNA reads TGTGCCAGCTCAACAGGGACTAGCGGCGAGCAGTACTTC.

The chain joins TRBV6-1 to TRBJ2-7, with 8 positions matching TRBD2. Germline V gene lookup returns CDR1 MNHNS and CDR2 SASEGT. The CDR3 is 15 residues long. Trimming cost V 2 bases and J 5 bases; bases outside gene matches: 8. CDR3 region: CASSERIAGPNEQYF. CDR3 nucleotide sequence: TGTGCCAGCAGTGAAAGAATAGCGGGGCCCAACGAGCAGTACTTC.

This clone was seen more than once but under ten times. This chain connects TRBV5-6 to TRBJ2-1, with 9 bases that match TRBD2. The germline CDR1 and CDR2 sequences are SGHDT and YYEEEE. CDR3 length equals 16 residues. V lost 0 bases, J lost 7 bases, and 8 bases stayed unmatched. CDR3 protein: CASSLDGSGGLNEQFF. DNA for the CDR3: TGTGCCAGCAGCTTGGATGGTAGCGGGGGATTAAATGAGCAGTTCTTC.

This clone occurred once. The chain joins TRBV19 to TRBJ1-3; no definite D call. This CDR3 has 15 amino acids. CDR1 is LNHDA, CDR2 SQIVND, per germline (reference sequence). The V end lost 4 bases, the J end lost 0 bases, and 10 bases lay between the germline ends. The CDR3 protein is CASSTSQNSGNTIYF. CDR3 DNA: TGTGCCAGTAGTACATCGCAGAACTCTGGAAACACCATATATTTT.

The chain uses TRBV4-1 and TRBJ2-3; the D gene is possibly TRBD2 (6 bases). CDR1 is MGHRA, CDR2 YSYEKL, per germline. V dropped 6 bases and J dropped 4 bases, with 11 bases sitting between them. The CDR3 runs to 13 residues. This CDR3 reads CASRISSADTQYF. The CDR3 bases are TGCGCCAGCAGAATTTCTAGCGCAGATACGCAGTATTTT.

Only one count was recorded for this clone. V and J are TRBV19 and TRBJ1-3; the D gene is possibly TRBD1 (6 bases). V dropped 10 bases and J dropped 0 bases, with 16 bases sitting between them. The CDR3 extends over 15 amino acids. Looked up from germline, CDR1 is LNHDA and CDR2 is SQIVND (reference sequence). The CDR3 loop is CATSGGPFSGNTIYF. DNA for the CDR3: TGTGCCACCTCGGGGGGCCCGTTCTCTGGAAACACCATATATTTT.

This sequence joins TRBV25-1 and TRBJ2-7; the match to TRBD1 covers 7 bases. Germline-derived CDR1 and CDR2 are MGHDK and SYGVNS. The length of the CDR3 is 14 residues. J lost 6 bases, V lost 0 bases, and 5 bases had no gene match. The DNA of the CDR3 is TGTGCCAGCAGTGAATACGGACAGGTTGCCGAGCAGTACTTC. Amino acids: CASSEYGQVAEQYF.

The genes are TRBV6-6 and TRBJ1-6; 9 bases align to TRBD1. V was pared by 4 bases and J by 11 bases, with 6 bases of the junction left unmatched. Germline CDR1 and CDR2: MNHNY and SVGAGI (reference sequence). The CDR3 length is 14 residues. CDR3 amino acids: CASSSRTGEAPLHF. The CDR3 DNA follows: TGTGCCAGCAGTTCCCGGACAGGGGAAGCACCCCTCCACTTT.